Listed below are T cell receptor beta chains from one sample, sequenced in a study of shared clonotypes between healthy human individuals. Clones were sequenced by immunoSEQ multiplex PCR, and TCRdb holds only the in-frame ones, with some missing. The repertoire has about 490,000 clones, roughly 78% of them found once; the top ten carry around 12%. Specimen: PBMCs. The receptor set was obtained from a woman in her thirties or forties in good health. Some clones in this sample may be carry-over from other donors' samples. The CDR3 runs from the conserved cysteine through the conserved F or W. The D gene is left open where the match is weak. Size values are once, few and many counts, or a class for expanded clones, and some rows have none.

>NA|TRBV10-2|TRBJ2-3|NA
CASKGTGTDTQYF
TGCGCCAGCAAGGGGACGGGGACAGATACGCAGTATTTT
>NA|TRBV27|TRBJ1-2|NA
CASSFLGTPGGYTF
TGTGCCAGCAGTTTCCTCGGGACTCCGGGGGGCTACACCTTC
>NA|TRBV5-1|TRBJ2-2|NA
CASSPGPTSGELFF
TGCGCCAGCAGCCCGGGACCGACTTCCGGGGAGCTGTTTTTT
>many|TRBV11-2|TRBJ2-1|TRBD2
CASSLLAGLSYNEQFF
TGTGCCAGCAGCTTACTAGCGGGGCTCTCCTACAATGAGCAGTTCTTC
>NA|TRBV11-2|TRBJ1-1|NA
CASSFSQGILENTEAFF
TGTGCCAGCAGCTTTAGCCAGGGGATCTTGGAGAACACTGAAGCTTTCTTT
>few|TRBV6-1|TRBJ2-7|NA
CASSELFYLSYEQYF
TGTGCCAGCAGTGAATTGTTTTACTTGAGCTACGAGCAGTACTTC
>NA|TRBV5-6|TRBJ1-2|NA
CASSPSNNYGYTF
TGTGCCAGCAGCCCTTCAAACAACTATGGCTACACCTTC
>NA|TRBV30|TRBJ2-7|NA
CAWKLDSYEQYF
TGTGCCTGGAAACTCGACTCCTACGAGCAGTACTTC
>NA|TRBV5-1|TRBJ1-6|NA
CASSLDMDSSPLHF
TGCGCCAGCAGCTTGGACATGGATTCATCACCCCTCCACTTT
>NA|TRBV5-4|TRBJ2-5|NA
CASSVDATETQYF
TGTGCCAGCAGCGTGGATGCGACCGAGACCCAGTACTTC
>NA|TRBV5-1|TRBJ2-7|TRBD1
CASSTSGGGYEQYF
TGCGCCAGCAGCACCTCAGGGGGCGGGTACGAGCAGTACTTC
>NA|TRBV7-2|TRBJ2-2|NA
CASSSARRRNTGELFF
TGTGCCAGCAGCTCCGCTCGGCGGAGGAACACCGGGGAGCTGTTTTTT
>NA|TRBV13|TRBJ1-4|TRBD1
CASTFRGGGGEKLFF
TGTGCCAGCACCTTTCGTGGAGGGGGCGGTGAAAAACTGTTTTTT
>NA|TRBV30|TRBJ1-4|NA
CAWDTKGGNEKLFF
TGTGCCTGGGATACAAAAGGCGGTAATGAAAAACTGTTTTTT
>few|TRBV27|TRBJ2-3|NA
CASNRDGHTDTQYF
TGTGCCAGCAACCGGGACGGACACACAGATACGCAGTATTTT
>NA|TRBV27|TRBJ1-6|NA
CASSLGSGFNSPLHF
TGTGCCAGCAGTTTAGGGTCTGGGTTTAATTCACCCCTCCACTTT
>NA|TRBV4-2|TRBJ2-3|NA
CASSQNAQGLHTDTQYF
TGTGCCAGCAGCCAAAACGCTCAGGGACTTCACACAGATACGCAGTATTTT
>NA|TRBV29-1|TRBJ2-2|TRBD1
CSVGQGARGTGELFF
TGCAGCGTGGGACAGGGGGCTCGAGGCACCGGGGAGCTGTTTTTT
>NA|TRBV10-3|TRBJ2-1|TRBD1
CAISRMGQGHNEQFF
TGTGCCATCTCACGGATGGGACAGGGCCACAATGAGCAGTTCTTC
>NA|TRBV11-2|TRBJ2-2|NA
CASKIGELFF
TGTGCCAGCAAAATCGGGGAGCTGTTTTTT
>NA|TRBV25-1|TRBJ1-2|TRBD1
CASSYLDRGTDYTF
TGTGCCAGCAGTTACCTGGACAGGGGGACGGACTACACCTTC
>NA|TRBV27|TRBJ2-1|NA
CASSIPPGGEQFF
TGTGCCAGCAGTATCCCCCCGGGGGGCGAGCAGTTCTTC
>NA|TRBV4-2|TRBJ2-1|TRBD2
CASSQDLTSGRYNEQFF
TGTGCCAGCAGCCAAGACCTAACTAGCGGGAGGTACAATGAGCAGTTCTTC
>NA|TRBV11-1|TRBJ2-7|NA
CASSPSGRVTHEQYF
TGTGCCAGCAGCCCTTCGGGCAGGGTAACCCACGAGCAGTACTTC
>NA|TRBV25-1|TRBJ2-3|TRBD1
CASEPGQDVTDTQYF
TGTGCCAGCGAGCCGGGACAGGACGTCACAGATACGCAGTATTTT
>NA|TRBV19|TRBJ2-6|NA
CATGPAAYSGANVLTF
TGTGCCACCGGGCCAGCGGCGTACTCTGGGGCCAACGTCCTGACTTTC
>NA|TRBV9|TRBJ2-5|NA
CASSVGPQETQYF
TGTGCCAGCAGCGTAGGACCACAAGAGACCCAGTACTTC
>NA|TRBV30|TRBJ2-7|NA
CAWSQRASSYEQYF
TGTGCCTGGAGCCAAAGGGCCTCCTCCTACGAGCAGTACTTC
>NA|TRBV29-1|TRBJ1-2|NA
CSGKTDGYGYTF
TGCAGCGGGAAGACGGACGGATATGGCTACACCTTC
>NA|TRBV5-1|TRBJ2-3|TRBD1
CASSLGTGRGDTQYF
TGCGCCAGCAGCTTGGGGACAGGGCGAGGAGATACGCAGTATTTT
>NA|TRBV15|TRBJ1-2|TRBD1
CATSPQGGSYGYTF
TGTGCCACCAGTCCCCAGGGGGGGAGCTATGGCTACACCTTC
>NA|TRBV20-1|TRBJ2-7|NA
CSAQSFYEQYF
TGCAGTGCGCAAAGCTTCTACGAGCAGTACTTC
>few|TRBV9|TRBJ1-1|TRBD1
CASSVAGTGVYTEAFF
TGTGCCAGCAGCGTAGCCGGGACAGGGGTGTACACTGAAGCTTTCTTT
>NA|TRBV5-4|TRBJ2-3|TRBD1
CASSRGQVSTDTQYF
TGTGCCAGTAGCCGAGGACAGGTTTCCACAGATACGCAGTATTTT
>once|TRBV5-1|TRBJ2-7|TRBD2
CASSLALADLSYEQYF
TGCGCCAGCAGCTTGGCTCTAGCGGACCTTTCCTACGAGCAGTACTTC
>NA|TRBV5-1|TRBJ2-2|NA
CASSPGDRRGTGELFF
TGCGCCAGCAGCCCGGGAGACCGAAGGGGCACCGGGGAGCTGTTTTTT
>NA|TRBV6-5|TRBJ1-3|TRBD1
CASRTGQFSGNTIYF
TGTGCCAGCAGAACGGGACAGTTCTCTGGAAACACCATATATTTT
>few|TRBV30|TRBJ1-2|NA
CAWTGSDYGYTF
TGTGCCTGGACTGGGTCCGACTATGGCTACACCTTC
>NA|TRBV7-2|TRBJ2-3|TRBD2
CASALQRGAGEPDTQYF
TGTGCCAGCGCCCTCCAGCGGGGGGCAGGGGAACCAGATACGCAGTATTTT
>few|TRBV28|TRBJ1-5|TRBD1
CASLKTQGDQPQHF
TGTGCCAGCCTTAAAACTCAGGGGGATCAGCCCCAGCATTTT
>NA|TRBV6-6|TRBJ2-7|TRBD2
CASRGGSYEQYF
TGTGCCAGTCGGGGGGGGTCCTACGAGCAGTACTTC
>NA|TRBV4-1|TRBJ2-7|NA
CASSQVGAAGQYF
TGCGCCAGCAGCCAAGTCGGGGCCGCAGGGCAGTACTTC
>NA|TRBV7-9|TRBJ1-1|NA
CASSLGQGGNTEAFF
TGTGCCAGCAGCTTAGGGCAGGGAGGGAACACTGAAGCTTTCTTT
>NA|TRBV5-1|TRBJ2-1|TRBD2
CASSLTSGRYGEQFF
TGCGCCAGCAGCTTGACTAGCGGGAGGTATGGTGAGCAGTTCTTC
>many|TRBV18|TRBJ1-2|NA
CASSLSRAEDGYTF
TGTGCCAGCTCCCTGAGCAGGGCAGAGGATGGCTACACCTTC
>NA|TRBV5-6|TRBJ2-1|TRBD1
CASSRGTGSSYNEQFF
TGTGCCAGCAGCCGGGGGACAGGGTCCTCCTACAATGAGCAGTTCTTC
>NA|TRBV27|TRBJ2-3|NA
CASSSGTTTTNTQYF
TGTGCCAGCTCCTCCGGGACAACCACTACTAATACGCAGTATTTT
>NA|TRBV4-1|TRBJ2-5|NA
CASSQEPGEETQYF
TGCGCCAGCAGCCAAGAGCCAGGGGAAGAGACCCAGTACTTC
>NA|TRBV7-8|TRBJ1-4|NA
CASSAYRVANEKLFF
TGTGCCAGCAGCGCCTACAGGGTAGCTAATGAAAAACTGTTTTTT
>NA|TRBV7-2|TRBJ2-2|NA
CASSLRAGSGELFF
TGTGCCAGCAGCTTAAGGGCCGGGTCCGGGGAGCTGTTTTTT
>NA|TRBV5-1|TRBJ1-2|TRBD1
CASSLDRGSFGYTF
TGCGCCAGCAGCCTTGACAGGGGAAGTTTTGGCTACACCTTC
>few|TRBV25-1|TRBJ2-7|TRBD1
CASSEWDRSYEQYF
TGTGCCAGCAGCGAATGGGACAGGAGCTACGAGCAGTACTTC
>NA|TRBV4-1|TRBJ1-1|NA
CASSLEGYINAEAFF
TGCGCCAGCAGCCTGGAGGGTTATATTAACGCTGAAGCTTTCTTT
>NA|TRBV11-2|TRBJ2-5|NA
CASSPVQRTQYF
TGTGCCAGCAGCCCGGTCCAGAGGACCCAGTACTTC
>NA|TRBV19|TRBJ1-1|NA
CASGRGVNTEAFF
TGTGCCAGTGGACGAGGGGTGAACACTGAAGCTTTCTTT